This T cell receptor beta chain was recorded in a study of blood T cell repertoires in COVID-19. Study-wide background: The cDNA or gDNA used as material had been derived from T cells, B-cell-depleted T cells, or PBMCs.

Data came from immunoSEQ multiplex PCR; TCRdb stores just in-frame clones and leaves some out. This sample yields some 220,000 clones, of which roughly four fifths are seen a single time; 1.3% belongs to the top ten. In terms of age and location, participants ranged from roughly 18 to 100 years and lived in approximately 24 US areas. Grouping used clinical history reported by participants in a survey and questionnaire. This CDR3 has 18 amino acids. The germline gives CDR1 SGHRS, CDR2 YFSETQ. The V gene end was trimmed by 4 bases and the J gene end by 1 base; junction bases not matched to a gene: 7. Sequenced input: PBMCs or T cells enriched from blood (not recorded which). This receptor was taken from a woman in her 40s with acute COVID-19. This chain links TRBV5-1 with TRBJ2-2; 13 positions match TRBD2. The CDR3 region is CASSLGLAGALNTGELFF. The DNA of the CDR3 is TGCGCCAGCAGCCTAGGACTAGCGGGAGCGCTGAACACCGGGGAGCTGTTTTTT.